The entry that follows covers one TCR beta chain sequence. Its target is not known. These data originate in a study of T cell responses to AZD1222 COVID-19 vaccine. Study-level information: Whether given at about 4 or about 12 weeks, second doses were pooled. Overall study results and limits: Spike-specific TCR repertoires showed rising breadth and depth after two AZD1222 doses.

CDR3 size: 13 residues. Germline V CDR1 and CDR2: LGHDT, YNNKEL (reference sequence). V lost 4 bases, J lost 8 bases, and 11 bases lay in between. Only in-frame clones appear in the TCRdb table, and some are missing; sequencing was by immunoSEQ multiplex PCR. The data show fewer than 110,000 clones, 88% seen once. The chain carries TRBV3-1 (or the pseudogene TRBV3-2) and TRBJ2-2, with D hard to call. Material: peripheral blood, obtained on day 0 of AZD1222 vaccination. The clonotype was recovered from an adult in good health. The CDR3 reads CASSRRLEGELFF. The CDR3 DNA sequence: TGTGCCAGCAGCCGAAGGTTGGAGGGGGAGCTGTTTTTT.